Below are 18 T cell receptor beta chains sequenced from a single sample in a study of T cell responses to AZD1222 COVID-19 vaccine. This table comes from immunoSEQ multiplex PCR, and its TCRdb copy is limited to in-frame clones, with some not included. The repertoire has over 100,000 clones, about nine tenths of them found once; the top ten carry roughly 5%. Sequencing used peripheral blood, obtained on day 0 of AZD1222 vaccination. The receptors come from an adult in good health.

The chain has TRBV2 and TRBJ1-4; D ambiguous. CDR1 and CDR2 (germline): SNHLY, FYNNEI. With 1 base removed from V and 2 bases from J, the gap between germline ends came to 5 bases. This CDR3 spans 14 amino acids. The DNA for the CDR3 is TGTGCCAGCAGTGAAGGCAGGACTAATGAAAAACTGTTTTTT. This encodes CASSEGRTNEKLFF.

The rearrangement links TRBV3-1 (or the pseudogene TRBV3-2) to TRBJ2-3; no clear D. The CDR3 is made up of 12 amino acids. The V and J ends lost 0 bases and 10 bases respectively, with 8 bases between them. Germline CDR1 reads LGHDT; CDR2 reads YNNKEL (reference sequence). DNA for the CDR3: TGTGCCAGCAGCCAAGATTACGGAGCGCAGTATTTT. Its protein is CASSQDYGAQYF.

DNA for the CDR3: TGTGCCAGCAGCTTAGCGGGGAAGAGGCAAGAGACCCAGTACTTC. Translating it yields CASSLAGKRQETQYF. The V and J genes are TRBV7-2 and TRBJ2-5; D uncertain. Trimming cost V 0 bases and J 2 bases, with 10 bases left between them. Germline CDR1 SGHTA, CDR2 FQGNSA. The CDR3 length is 15 residues.

The rearrangement joins TRBV3-1 (or the pseudogene TRBV3-2) to TRBJ2-5; a possible D gene is TRBD1 (6 bases). CDR3 length: 13 residues. Trimming left V 0 bases short and J 5 bases short, with 7 bases between. Germline V lookup: CDR1 LGHDT, CDR2 YNNKEL (reference sequence). CDR3 DNA: TGTGCCAGCAGCCAAGACAGGGGTGAGACCCAGTACTTC. Translating it yields CASSQDRGETQYF.

The chain is built from TRBV6-2 or TRBV6-3 and TRBJ2-1; no reliable D call. From germline, CDR1 is MNHEY and CDR2 SVGEGT. The CDR3 is 16 residues long. Trimming removed 1 base at V and 0 bases at J, with 10 bases between. Here the CDR3 DNA reads TGTGCCAGCAGTTACTTCGGACGTCGCTCCTACAATGAGCAGTTCTTC. It translates to CASSYFGRRSYNEQFF.

In its sample, this clone was seen a few times. The CDR3: CATFRDSYNSPLHF. As DNA, the CDR3 is TGTGCCACCTTCAGGGACTCCTATAATTCACCCCTCCACTTT. This rearrangement joins TRBV6-5 to TRBJ1-6, with D maybe TRBD1 (5 bases). Trimming removed 10 bases at V and 0 bases at J, with 10 bases between. The CDR3 is made up of 14 amino acids. Germline V gene sequence: CDR1 MNHEY, CDR2 SVGAGI.

The chain links TRBV6-5 to TRBJ1-4; D gene ambiguous. The CDR3 has 16 amino acids. Germline-derived CDR1 and CDR2 are MNHEY and SVGAGI. The germline V and J ends were trimmed by 0 bases and 4 bases, with 12 bases remaining between them. The CDR3 DNA sequence: TGTGCCAGCAGTTACTCCGGGCCGTGGGTTAATGAAAAACTGTTTTTT. Translation gives CASSYSGPWVNEKLFF.

This clone was detected a few times. The rearrangement links TRBV7-2 to TRBJ1-2; no reliable D call. Germline CDR1 SGHTA, CDR2 FQGNSA. The germline V and J ends were trimmed by 5 bases and 2 bases, with 12 bases remaining between them. This CDR3 is 14 amino acids long. The CDR3 DNA reads as TGTGCCAGCAGCGCTCCACTGAGGAACTATGGCTACACCTTC. Translation: CASSAPLRNYGYTF.

The rearrangement links TRBV24-1 to TRBJ1-4, with no clear D. The CDR3 is made up of 15 amino acids. Germline loops: CDR1 KGHDR, CDR2 SFDVKD. V was pared by 2 bases and J by 4 bases, with 10 bases between. The CDR3 nucleotides are TGTGCCACCAGTGATTCGACGTATCTTAATGAAAAACTGTTTTTT. It specifies CATSDSTYLNEKLFF.

V is TRBV7-2 and J is TRBJ2-6; 12 positions match TRBD2. V gave up 4 bases and J gave up 5 bases; unmatched junction bases: 12. The CDR3 spans 19 residues. CDR1 is SGHTA, CDR2 FQGNSA, per germline. CDR3 sequence (DNA): TGTGCCAGCAGCTCCATAACTAGCGGGGGGCTGATCTGGGCCAACGTCCTGACTTTC. Translating it yields CASSSITSGGLIWANVLTF. Based on the CDR3 plus reference TRBV7-2 and TRBJ2-6, the full variable domain is GAGVSQSPSNKVTEKGKDVELRCDPISGHTALYWYRQSLGQGLEFLIYFQGNSAPDKSGLPSDRFSAERTGGSVSTLTIQRTQQEDSAVYLCASSSITSGGLIWANVLTFGAGSRLTVL.

The chain combines TRBV4-2 with TRBJ2-5; D remains unclear. Germline values: CDR1 LGHNA, CDR2 YNFKEQ. Deletions cut 4 bases from V and 5 bases from J, with 8 bases between. The CDR3 contains 12 residues. CDR3 sequence: CASSPNLETQYF. The DNA for the CDR3 is TGTGCCAGCAGCCCAAATTTGGAGACCCAGTACTTC.

The CDR3 DNA reads as TGTGCCAGCAGTCCTGTATCTGACGGCTACACCTTC. It is translated as CASSPVSDGYTF. V gene TRBV12-3 or TRBV12-4 combines with J gene TRBJ1-2; D not certain. The CDR3 covers 12 residues. Trimming cost V 5 bases and J 8 bases, with 12 bases left between them.

The genes are TRBV6-5 and TRBJ2-2; TRBD1 matches 11 bases. V shed 10 bases and J 4 bases; nucleotides not matched to a gene: 5. Germline V gene sequence: CDR1 MNHEY, CDR2 SVGAGI. The CDR3 extends over 14 amino acids. CDR3 coding DNA: TGTGCCACCCGAGGGACAGGGGGCACCGGGGAGCTGTTTTTT. This sequence encodes CATRGTGGTGELFF.

V gene TRBV6-6 combines with J gene TRBJ2-3; 15 nucleotides line up with TRBD2. The junction had 6 bases not matched to a gene; V was cut back by 5 bases and J by 0 bases. Germline CDR1 reads MNHNY; CDR2 reads SVGAGI (reference sequence). The CDR3 covers 18 residues. Written as DNA, the CDR3 is TGTGCCAGCAGTCGTGGACTAGCGGGAGGGTATAGCACAGATACGCAGTATTTT. This codes for CASSRGLAGGYSTDTQYF.

This chain connects TRBV25-1 to TRBJ2-2; D not certain. The CDR3 totals 11 residues. Per the germline V gene, CDR1 is MGHDK and CDR2 is SYGVNS. The V gene lost 4 bases and the J gene lost 4 bases, with 1 base spanning the gap. The CDR3: CASSGTGELFF. DNA for the CDR3: TGTGCCAGCAGTGGCACCGGGGAGCTGTTTTTT.

V usage is TRBV2 and J usage is TRBJ1-5; 8 positions agree with TRBD1. The V and J ends lost 6 bases and 6 bases, in that order; junction bases with no gene match: 7. The CDR3 spans 14 residues. CDR1 is SNHLY and CDR2 is FYNNEI in the germline V gene. In DNA, the CDR3 is TGTGCCAGCAGCCGGACAGGGCTAGGTCAGCCCCAGCATTTT. Protein product: CASSRTGLGQPQHF.

The rearrangement uses TRBV27 and TRBJ2-2; D might be TRBD1 or TRBD2, each matching 6 bases. V dropped 8 bases and J dropped 3 bases, with 13 bases sitting between them. CDR3 length equals 14 residues. CDR1 is MNHEY, CDR2 SMNVEV, per germline (reference sequence). CDR3 loop: CASGGRWYTGELFF. In DNA form, the CDR3 reads TGTGCCAGCGGGGGGCGATGGTACACCGGGGAGCTGTTTTTT.

The chain links TRBV7-8 to TRBJ2-7; 9 bases align to TRBD1. This CDR3 is built from 16 residues. V gave up 7 bases and J gave up 7 bases; unmatched junction bases: 17. Germline lookup yields CDR1 SGHVS and CDR2 FQNEAQ. CDR3 in amino acids: CASTPTVYRGLREQYF. The CDR3 nucleotides read TGTGCCAGCACCCCAACCGTTTACAGGGGGCTGAGAGAGCAGTACTTC.